This section outlines one TCR beta chain sequence together with its context. Losses at the gene ends were 4 bases for V and 8 bases for J; bases not matched to a gene: 12. Germline V CDR1 and CDR2: LGHDT, YNNKEL (reference sequence). The CDR3 totals 15 residues. The sample belongs to a study of blood T cell repertoires in COVID-19. Method: immunoSEQ multiplex PCR; TCRdb's copy keeps in-frame clones and lacks some. The data show 50,000 or so clones, 75% to 95% seen once. J is TRBJ2-3 and V is TRBV3-1 (or the pseudogene TRBV3-2), with 7 bases that match TRBD2. The clonotype comes from a man in his 70s with active COVID-19. The sample was peripheral blood. CDR3 amino acids: CASSPTGEGTRTQYF. For the CDR3, the DNA is TGTGCCAGCAGCCCCACGGGGGAGGGGACCCGTACGCAGTATTTT.